This T cell receptor (beta chain) was recovered during a study of tumor-infiltrating lymphocytes in primary liver carcinoma. CDR1 and CDR2 (germline): LGHNA, YSLEER. CDR3 length: 15 amino acids. On this clonotype itself: Its antigen is not known. A read error may produce the germline difference seen at one junction end.

Findings of the study overall: Found in all five tumor regions were only about 7.5-25% of top clones. With p = 0.039, the top-250-clone fraction in tumors significantly exceeded that in blood.

From unsorted bulk tissue weighing roughly 19-34 mg, DNA and RNA were co-extracted. Sampling of every tumor involved five separate regions. These included the tumor centre. cDNA specific to TCR beta was made from about 550 ng of total RNA, with a constant-region primer employed for priming. Slightly modified ARM-PCR with three nested multiplex PCR rounds yielded TCR beta libraries. The first two PCR rounds used TRBV1-TRBV30 forward primers with a C-beta reverse primer, roughly 11 cycles each. Each CDR3 protein is one row after TCRdb ran MiXCR on the multiplex PCR reads. The data show 110,000 or so distinct CDR3 sequences, 80% to 85% seen once.

Input material: liver tumor tissue from sampling region 3. The subset: tumor region T3, left-lateral pole. The origin of this receptor is a middle-aged man with primary liver carcinoma and hepatitis B virus infection. The chain links TRBV4-3 to TRBJ2-7; D possibly corresponds to TRBD1 (6 bases). The chain's CDR3 is CTSSQDLTGSYEQYF. The CDR3 DNA reads TGCACCAGCAGTCAAGACCTGACAGGCTCCTACGAGCAGTACTTC.